One sample yielded the 16 T cell receptor beta chains listed below, sequenced in a study of blood T cell repertoires in COVID-19 (dated by TCRdb to between 2020 and 2021). Receptor libraries were prepared by the immunoSEQ multiplex PCR assay. This is the immuneACCESS table as TCRdb keeps it, with only in-frame sequences that have V and J called. A part of the clones is gone; compared with another copy, unresolved V genes explain less than half, and the rest is unexplained. The sample includes hundreds of thousands of clones, with 80% observed a single time. The top ten clonotypes cover 4.3% of the sample. The sequenced sample was PBMCs or T cells enriched from blood (not recorded which). The origin of the receptors is a man aged 25-45 years with acute COVID-19.

The gene calls are TRBV3-1 (or the pseudogene TRBV3-2) and TRBJ1-2; weak D call: TRBD1 (5 bases). There are 13 residues in the CDR3. The germline V and J ends were trimmed by 2 bases and 2 bases, with 6 bases remaining between them. Germline lookup yields CDR1 LGHDT and CDR2 YNNKEL (reference sequence). This CDR3 is CASSQPGNYGYTF. CDR3 nucleotides: TGTGCCAGCAGCCAACCAGGGAACTATGGCTACACCTTC.

The genes are TRBV11-2 and TRBJ1-5; TRBD1 matches 9 bases. V lost 1 base, J lost 5 bases, and 0 bases stayed unmatched. Germline CDR1 and CDR2: SGHAT and FQNNGV. This CDR3 is 14 amino acids long. CDR3 amino acids: CASSLGDRDQPQHF. The CDR3 DNA reads TGTGCCAGCAGCTTAGGGGACAGGGATCAGCCCCAGCATTTT. Full variable domain (outside the CDR3, taken from reference TRBV11-2 and TRBJ1-5): EAGVAQSPRYKIIEKRQSVAFWCNPISGHATLYWYQQILGQGPKLLIQFQNNGVVDDSQLPKDRFSAERLKGVDSTLKIQPAKLEDSAVYLCASSLGDRDQPQHFGDGTRLSIL.

This sequence joins TRBV4-1 and TRBJ2-2; a possible D gene is TRBD2 (6 bases). Germline lookup yields CDR1 MGHRA and CDR2 YSYEKL. Trimming took 1 base from V and 3 from J, leaving 12 bases between them. The length of the CDR3 is 16 residues. CDR3 amino acids: CASSQGRGGDTGELFF. DNA of the CDR3: TGCGCCAGCAGCCAAGGGCGCGGCGGGGACACCGGGGAGCTGTTTTTT.

CDR3 in amino acids: CASSGTNSPGNEQFF. The CDR3 DNA reads as TGTGCCAGCAGTGGTACCAATAGCCCGGGCAATGAGCAGTTCTTC. The chain employs TRBV6-4 and TRBJ2-1; D gene uncertain. The V end lost 4 bases, the J end lost 6 bases, and 16 bases lay between the germline ends. Germline V gives CDR1 MRHNA, CDR2 SNTAGT. This CDR3 has 15 residues.

The rearrangement uses TRBV7-6 and TRBJ1-1; 7 bases fit TRBD1. The CDR3 sequence is 15 residues long. V lost 1 base and J lost 13; bases outside the gene matches: 15. The germline CDR1 and CDR2 sequences are SGHVS and FNYEAQ. For the CDR3, the DNA is TGTGCCAGCAGCTTAGGTCCCGATCCGACAGGGCGGGTTTTCTTT. It is translated as CASSLGPDPTGRVFF.

V usage is TRBV5-4 and J usage is TRBJ2-5; TRBD1 matches 9 bases. The V segment lost 5 bases and the J segment 5 bases; nucleotides outside the gene matches: 19. The germline CDR1 and CDR2 sequences are SGHNT and YYREEE (reference sequence). The CDR3 is 18 residues long. CDR3 coding DNA: TGTGCCAGCAGAAGGGGACTGGAGGGACAGGGTCAAGGGGAGACCCAGTACTTC. Translated, it gives CASRRGLEGQGQGETQYF.

The CDR3 nucleotides are TGTGCCAGTTCCGGGACAGGGGTACGCGGCTACACCTTC. Its protein is CASSGTGVRGYTF. The chain carries TRBV25-1 and TRBJ1-2, with 10 positions matching TRBD1. Per germline, CDR1 MGHDK and CDR2 SYGVNS. Trimming took 9 bases from V and 8 from J; bases not matched to a gene: 9. This CDR3 region has 13 residues.

The chain joins TRBV6-5 to TRBJ1-3; possible D gene TRBD1, 5 bases. The CDR3 covers 15 residues. With 6 bases removed from V and 0 bases from J, the gap between germline ends came to 12 bases. Germline V lookup: CDR1 MNHEY, CDR2 SVGAGI. The CDR3 here is CASSHDRTSGNTIYF. CDR3 sequence (DNA): TGTGCCAGCAGCCACGACAGAACCTCTGGAAACACCATATATTTT.

The chain has TRBV6-5 and TRBJ1-3, with unresolved D. Germline V CDR1 and CDR2: MNHEY, SVGAGI. CDR3 length: 15 residues. Trimming stripped 9 bases from V and 0 bases from J, with 15 bases between. CDR3 DNA sequence: TGTGCCAGTGAGGGTGTTCTGCACTCTGGAAACACCATATATTTT. As protein: CASEGVLHSGNTIYF.

V usage is TRBV19 and J usage is TRBJ1-5; 7 bases are shared with TRBD1. V gave up 6 bases and J gave up 5 bases; unmatched junction bases: 7. Germline-derived CDR1 and CDR2 are LNHDA and SQIVND (reference sequence). This CDR3 spans 14 amino acids. Here the CDR3 DNA reads TGTGCCAGTAGGAAGACAGGGCCCGATCAGCCCCAGCATTTT. The encoded protein is CASRKTGPDQPQHF. Based on the CDR3 plus reference TRBV19 and TRBJ1-5, the full variable domain is DGGITQSPKYLFRKEGQNVTLSCEQNLNHDAMYWYRQDPGQGLRLIYYSQIVNDFQKGDIAEGYSVSREKKESFPLTVTSAQKNPTAFYLCASRKTGPDQPQHFGDGTRLSIL.

This clone was observed a few times. V and J are TRBV5-1 and TRBJ2-7; D gene unclear. The germline gives CDR1 SGHRS, CDR2 YFSETQ. The CDR3 consists of 13 residues. V was pared by 0 bases and J by 4 bases, with 8 bases between. Here the CDR3 reads CASSLVAEYEQYF. In nucleotides, the CDR3 is TGCGCCAGCAGCTTGGTGGCAGAATACGAGCAGTACTTC.

V is TRBV18 and J is TRBJ1-1; D gene uncertain. Germline CDR1 and CDR2: KGHSH and LQKENI. V lost 3 bases and J lost 8, with 13 bases in between. This CDR3 is built from 13 residues. The CDR3 spells CASSPGFQIEAFF. CDR3 nucleotide sequence: TGTGCCAGCTCACCCGGGTTTCAAATCGAAGCTTTCTTT.

This chain links TRBV12-3 or TRBV12-4 with TRBJ2-1; the D gene is possibly TRBD1 (5 bases). V was clipped by 6 bases and J by 10 bases, with 13 bases between them. The CDR3 contains 12 residues. The CDR3 bases are TGTGCCAGCAGGTCTCAGGGTGGGGAGCAGTTCTTC. This gives the protein CASRSQGGEQFF.

This clone was found many times. The chain employs TRBV6-2 or TRBV6-3 and TRBJ2-6; D not certain. Trimming took 1 base from V and 0 from J, leaving 4 bases between them. Germline V gene sequence: CDR1 MNHEY, CDR2 SVGEGT. CDR3 length: 15 amino acids. The CDR3 DNA reads as TGTGCCAGCAGTTACTACAGCTCTGGGGCCAACGTCCTGACTTTC. It codes for CASSYYSSGANVLTF.

CDR3 region: CASSTQTYQETQYF. The CDR3 nucleotides are TGTGCCAGCAGCACCCAGACATACCAAGAGACCCAGTACTTC. The chain employs TRBV13 and TRBJ2-5; unclear D gene. The V end was cut by 5 bases, the J end by 0 bases, with 10 bases between. This CDR3 has 14 residues. CDR1 and CDR2 from the germline V gene are PRHDT and FYEKMQ (reference sequence).

The chain carries TRBV6-5 and TRBJ1-1; D gene uncertain. The germline V and J ends were trimmed by 0 bases and 6 bases, with 11 bases remaining between them. This CDR3 is built from 14 residues. The germline V gene encodes CDR1 MNHEY and CDR2 SVGAGI. CDR3 bases: TGTGCCAGCAGTTACTCGACTCAAACCTCTGAAGCTTTCTTT. It encodes CASSYSTQTSEAFF.